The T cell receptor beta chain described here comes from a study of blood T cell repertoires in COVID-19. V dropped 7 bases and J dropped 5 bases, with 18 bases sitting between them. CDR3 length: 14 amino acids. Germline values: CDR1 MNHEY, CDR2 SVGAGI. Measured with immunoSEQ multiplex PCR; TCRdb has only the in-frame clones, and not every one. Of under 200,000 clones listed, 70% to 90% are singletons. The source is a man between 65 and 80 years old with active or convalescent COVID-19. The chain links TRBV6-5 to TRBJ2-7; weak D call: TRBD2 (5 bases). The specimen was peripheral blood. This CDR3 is CASTLQVGRHEQYF. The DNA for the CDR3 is TGTGCCAGCACCCTTCAGGTGGGGAGACACGAGCAGTACTTC.